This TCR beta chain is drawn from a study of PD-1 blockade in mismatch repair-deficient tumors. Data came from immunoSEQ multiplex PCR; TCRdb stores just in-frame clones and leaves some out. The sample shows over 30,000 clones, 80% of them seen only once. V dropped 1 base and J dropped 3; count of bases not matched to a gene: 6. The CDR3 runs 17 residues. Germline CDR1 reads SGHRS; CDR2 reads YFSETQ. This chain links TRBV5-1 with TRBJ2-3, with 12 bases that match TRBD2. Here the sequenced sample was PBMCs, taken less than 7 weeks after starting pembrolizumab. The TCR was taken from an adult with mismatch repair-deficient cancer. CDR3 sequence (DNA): TGCGCCAGCAGCTTGATACTAGCGGGAGGCACTACAGATACGCAGTATTTT. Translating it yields CASSLILAGGTTDTQYF. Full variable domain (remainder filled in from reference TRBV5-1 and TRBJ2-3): KAGVTQTPRYLIKTRGQQVTLSCSPISGHRSVSWYQQTPGQGLQFLFEYFSETQRNKGNFPGRFSGRQFSNSRSEMNVSTLELGDSALYLCASSLILAGGTTDTQYFGPGTRLTVL.